These 17 T cell receptor beta chains came from one sample sequenced in a study of T cell repertoires in aging, cancer and after chemotherapy. TRB rearrangements spanning V, D and J were amplified using mixed TRB-A/B primers. Each CDR3 protein is one row after TCRdb ran MiXCR on the multiplex PCR reads. Found here are roughly 6,200 distinct CDR3 sequences, about 25% of them singletons; the top ten hold 3% to 5%. Amplification of TCR beta used genomic DNA extracted from peripheral blood. Sequencing used blood. The receptors here all came from a human donor in good health.

This clonotype is medium-sized. This rearrangement joins TRBV19 to TRBJ2-2; D gene uncertain. CDR1 and CDR2 from the germline V gene are LNHDA and SQIVND (reference sequence). The V and J ends lost 9 bases and 5 bases respectively, with 7 bases between them. The CDR3 has 11 residues. The CDR3 bases are TGTGCCAGCTTAGGTACCGGGGAGCTGTTTTTT. Amino acid sequence: CASLGTGELFF.

In its sample, this clonotype is medium-sized. The CDR3: CASSASVGSGEQYF. DNA for the CDR3: TGTGCCAGTAGTGCCTCGGTCGGATCGGGCGAGCAGTACTTC. V and J are TRBV19 and TRBJ2-7; no clear D. The ends were cut back, 5 bases at V and 6 bases at J, with 17 bases in the middle. Germline V gene sequence: CDR1 LNHDA, CDR2 SQIVND (reference sequence). The CDR3 has 14 amino acids.

By sample fraction, this clonotype is medium-sized. Written as DNA, the CDR3 is TGTGCCAGCAGCCAGACTAGCACCGGCAATGAGCAGTTCTTC. It translates to CASSQTSTGNEQFF. The gene calls are TRBV7-9 and TRBJ2-1, with 7 bases fitting TRBD2. Germline CDR1 and CDR2: SEHNR and FQNEAQ (reference sequence). Losses at the gene ends were 5 bases for V and 6 bases for J; bases not matched to a gene: 7. The CDR3 has 14 residues.

Judged by abundance, this clonotype is medium-sized. In DNA form, the CDR3 reads TGTGCCTGGACTTTTCGCAGGGGGAATGGCTACACCTTC. Amino acid sequence: CAWTFRRGNGYTF. This chain uses TRBV30 with TRBJ1-2; 7 nucleotides match TRBD1. V shed 4 bases and J 6 bases; nucleotides not matched to a gene: 8. Germline V gene sequence: CDR1 GTSNPN, CDR2 SVGIG (reference sequence). The CDR3 contains 13 residues. Filled out from reference TRBV30 and TRBJ1-2, the complete variable domain reads SQTIHQWPATLVQPVGSPLSLECTVEGTSNPNLYWYRQAAGRGLQLLFYSVGIGQISSEVPQNLSASRPQDRQFILSSKKLLLSDSGFYLCAWTFRRGNGYTFGSGTRLTVV.

This clonotype was recorded a few times. The chain combines TRBV15 with TRBJ2-5; D remains ambiguous. Germline lookup yields CDR1 LNHNV and CDR2 YYDKDF (reference sequence). V gave up 3 bases and J gave up 1 base, with 9 bases separating them. The CDR3 spans 14 residues. CDR3 in DNA: TGTGCCACCAGCAGGGGCTGGGCCCAAGAGACCCAGTACTTC. Its translation: CATSRGWAQETQYF.

In its sample, this clonotype ranks as medium-sized (0.01 to 0.1%). The rearrangement joins TRBV7-2 to TRBJ2-1, with 8 nucleotides matching TRBD2. Looked up from germline, CDR1 is SGHTA and CDR2 is FQGNSA. Trimming removed 4 bases from V and 6 bases from J; junction bases left unmatched: 8. This CDR3 comprises 15 residues. The CDR3: CASSSQQAGANEQFF. CDR3 coding DNA: TGTGCCAGCAGCTCCCAACAAGCGGGAGCCAATGAGCAGTTCTTC.

Relative to its sample, this clonotype is medium-sized (0.01 to 0.1%). CDR3 sequence reads: CASSYGRDSYNEQFF. In nucleotides, the CDR3 is TGTGCCAGCAGTTACGGGCGGGACTCCTACAATGAGCAGTTCTTC. The chain is built from TRBV6-5 and TRBJ2-1; D might be TRBD2 (6 bases). The CDR3 is 15 residues long. Trimming took off 2 bases at V and 0 bases at J, with 8 bases between the two ends. Germline CDR1 MNHEY, CDR2 SVGAGI.

This clonotype is labeled as medium-sized. The rearrangement links TRBV6-5 to TRBJ1-5; TRBD1 matches 7 bases. Germline CDR1 is MNHEY and CDR2 is SVGAGI. The CDR3 length is 14 residues. J gave up 7 bases and V 4 bases, and 7 bases lay outside the gene matches. The CDR3 protein is CASSFGTVGQPQHF. In nucleotides, the CDR3 is TGTGCCAGCAGTTTCGGGACAGTCGGCCAGCCCCAGCATTTT.

The V call is TRBV20-1, the J call TRBJ2-5; D gene ambiguous. Trimming stripped 5 bases from V and 0 bases from J, with 4 bases between. Germline assignment: CDR1 DFQATT and CDR2 SNEGSKA (reference sequence). This CDR3 has 11 amino acids. CDR3 in amino acids: CSAEHQETQYF. CDR3 in DNA: TGCAGTGCTGAACACCAAGAGACCCAGTACTTC.

This clonotype rates as medium-sized (0.01 to 0.1%). The CDR3 nucleotides are TGCAGCGGCGACAGTCCTAACACCGGGGAGCTGTTTTTT. Protein sequence: CSGDSPNTGELFF. The V and J genes are TRBV29-1 and TRBJ2-2; possible D gene TRBD1, 5 bases. CDR3 length: 13 amino acids. Per germline, CDR1 SQVTM and CDR2 ANQGSEA. The V and J ends lost 7 bases and 2 bases respectively, with 11 bases between them.

This chain uses TRBV4-1 with TRBJ1-2; maybe TRBD1 (5 bases). V was shortened by 2 bases and J by 2 bases, with 18 bases between the two germline ends. The CDR3 runs to 17 residues. Germline CDR1 reads MGHRA; CDR2 reads YSYEKL. Here the CDR3 reads CASSQWGPIGGNYGYTF. The DNA for the CDR3 is TGCGCCAGCAGCCAATGGGGCCCTATAGGCGGGAACTATGGCTACACCTTC.

This clonotype was recorded a few times. The chain has TRBV9 and TRBJ2-3, with 11 bases fitting TRBD2. Germline V CDR1 and CDR2: SGDLS, YYNGEE. This CDR3 contains 16 residues. J lost 2 bases, V lost 7 bases, and 9 bases had no gene match. CDR3 region: CASGWGTSGSTDTQYF. In DNA form, the CDR3 reads TGTGCCAGCGGATGGGGGACTAGCGGCTCCACAGATACGCAGTATTTT. The complete variable domain, with remaining parts taken from reference TRBV9 and TRBJ2-3, reads DSGVTQTPKHLITATGQRVTLRCSPRSGDLSVYWYQQSLDQGLQFLIQYYNGEERAKGNILERFSAQQFPDLHSELNLSSLELGDSALYFCASGWGTSGSTDTQYFGPGTRLTVL.

This sequence joins TRBV24-1 and TRBJ2-3, with D possibly TRBD1 on 6 matching bases. The CDR3 runs to 12 residues. Germline V gene lookup returns CDR1 KGHDR and CDR2 SFDVKD. V was pared by 9 bases and J by 3 bases, with 9 bases between. The DNA for the CDR3 is TGTGCCACCGCAGGACAGACAGATACGCAGTATTTT. This sequence encodes CATAGQTDTQYF.

Within the sample, this clonotype is medium-sized (0.01 to 0.1%). The chain recombines TRBV20-1 with TRBJ2-7; no definite D call. Germline V gene lookup returns CDR1 DFQATT and CDR2 SNEGSKA (reference sequence). This CDR3 comprises 12 residues. Trimming shortened V by 3 bases and J by 4 bases, and 10 bases separated the two germline ends. The CDR3: CSASDARYEQYF. CDR3 nucleotide sequence: TGCAGTGCTAGCGATGCTAGATACGAGCAGTACTTC.

V usage is TRBV10-3 and J usage is TRBJ2-3, with unresolved D. The germline CDR1 and CDR2 sequences are ENHRY and SYGVKD. The CDR3 has 12 amino acids. Deletions cut 5 bases from V and 0 bases from J, with 3 bases between. CDR3 sequence (DNA): TGTGCCATCAGTCCTAGCACAGATACGCAGTATTTT. It yields the protein CAISPSTDTQYF.

This clonotype appeared a few times. The V gene is TRBV7-9, the J gene TRBJ2-1, with 7 bases fitting TRBD1. This CDR3 has 15 residues. Trimming cost V 4 bases and J 6 bases; bases outside gene matches: 9. Germline assignment: CDR1 SEHNR and CDR2 FQNEAQ (reference sequence). The DNA of the CDR3 is TGTGCCAGCAGCTCCATCTCGACAGGGACCAATGAGCAGTTCTTC. It yields the protein CASSSISTGTNEQFF.

In DNA, the CDR3 is TGTGCCAGTAGTACGGGACTCCAAGAGACCCAGTACTTC. Its translation: CASSTGLQETQYF. The genes are TRBV19 and TRBJ2-5; a possible D gene is TRBD2 (6 bases). The V end was cut by 4 bases, the J end by 1 base, with 7 bases between. The CDR3 runs to 13 residues. Per germline, CDR1 LNHDA and CDR2 SQIVND (reference sequence).